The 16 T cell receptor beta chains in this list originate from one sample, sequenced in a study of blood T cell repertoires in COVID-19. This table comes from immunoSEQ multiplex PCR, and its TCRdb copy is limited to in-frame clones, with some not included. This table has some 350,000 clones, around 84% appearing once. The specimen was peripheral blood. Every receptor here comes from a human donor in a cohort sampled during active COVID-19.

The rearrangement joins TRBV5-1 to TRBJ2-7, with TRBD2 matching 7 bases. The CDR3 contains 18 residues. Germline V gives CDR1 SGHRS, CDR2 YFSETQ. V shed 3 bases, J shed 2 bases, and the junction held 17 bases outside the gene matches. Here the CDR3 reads CASSSGSGGPGTTYEQYF. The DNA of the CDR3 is TGCGCCAGCAGCTCCGGATCGGGAGGCCCAGGCACAACCTACGAGCAGTACTTC.

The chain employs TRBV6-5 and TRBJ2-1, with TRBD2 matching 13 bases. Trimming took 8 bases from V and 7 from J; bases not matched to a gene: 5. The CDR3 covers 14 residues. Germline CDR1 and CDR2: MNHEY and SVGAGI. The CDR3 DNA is TGTGCCAGCCCCAGGACTAGCGGGGGAAATGAGCAGTTCTTC. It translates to CASPRTSGGNEQFF.

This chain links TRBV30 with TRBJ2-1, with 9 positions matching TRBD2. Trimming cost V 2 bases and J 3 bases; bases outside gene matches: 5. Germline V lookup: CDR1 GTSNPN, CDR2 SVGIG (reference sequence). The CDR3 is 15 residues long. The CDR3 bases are TGTGCCTGGAGTTCCCGACTAGCGGACTACAATGAGCAGTTCTTC. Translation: CAWSSRLADYNEQFF.

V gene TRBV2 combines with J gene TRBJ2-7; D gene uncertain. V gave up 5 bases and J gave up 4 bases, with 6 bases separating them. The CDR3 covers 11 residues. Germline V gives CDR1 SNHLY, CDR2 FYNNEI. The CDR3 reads CASSSNYEQYF. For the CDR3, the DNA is TGTGCCAGCAGTTCAAATTACGAGCAGTACTTC. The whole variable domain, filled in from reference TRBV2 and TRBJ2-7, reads EPEVTQTPSHQVTQMGQEVILRCVPISNHLYFYWYRQILGQKVEFLVSFYNNEISEKSEIFDDQFSVERPDGSNFTLKIRSTKLEDSAMYFCASSSNYEQYFGPGTRLTVT.

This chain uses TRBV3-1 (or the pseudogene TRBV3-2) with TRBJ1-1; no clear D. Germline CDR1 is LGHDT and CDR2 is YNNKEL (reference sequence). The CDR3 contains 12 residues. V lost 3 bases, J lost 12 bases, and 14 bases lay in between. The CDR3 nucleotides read TGTGCCAGCAGCCACCCAATGCGGGCAACTTTCTTT. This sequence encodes CASSHPMRATFF.

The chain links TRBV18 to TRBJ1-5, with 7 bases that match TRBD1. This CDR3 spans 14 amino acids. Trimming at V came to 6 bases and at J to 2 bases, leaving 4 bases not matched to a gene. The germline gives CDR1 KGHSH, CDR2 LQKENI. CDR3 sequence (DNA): TGTGCCAGCTCCCCAGGACAGGGCAATCAGCCCCAGCATTTT. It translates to CASSPGQGNQPQHF.

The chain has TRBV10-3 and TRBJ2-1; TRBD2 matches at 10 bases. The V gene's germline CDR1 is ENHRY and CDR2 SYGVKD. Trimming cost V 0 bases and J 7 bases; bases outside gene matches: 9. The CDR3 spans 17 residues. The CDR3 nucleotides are TGTGCCATCAGTGAGTCGCCCCCGGGACTAGCGCAAAATGAGCAGTTCTTC. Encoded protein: CAISESPPGLAQNEQFF.

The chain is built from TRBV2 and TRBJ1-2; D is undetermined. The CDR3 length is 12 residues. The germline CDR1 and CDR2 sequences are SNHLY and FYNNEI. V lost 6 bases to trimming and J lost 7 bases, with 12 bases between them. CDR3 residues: CASSPPSGGYTF. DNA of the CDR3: TGTGCCAGCAGCCCCCCTTCCGGTGGCTACACCTTC.

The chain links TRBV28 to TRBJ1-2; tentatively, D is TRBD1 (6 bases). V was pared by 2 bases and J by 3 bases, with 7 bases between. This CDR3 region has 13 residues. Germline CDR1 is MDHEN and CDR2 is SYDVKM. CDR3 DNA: TGTGCCAGCAGTTTAAACAGGGACTATGGCTACACCTTC. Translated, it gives CASSLNRDYGYTF.

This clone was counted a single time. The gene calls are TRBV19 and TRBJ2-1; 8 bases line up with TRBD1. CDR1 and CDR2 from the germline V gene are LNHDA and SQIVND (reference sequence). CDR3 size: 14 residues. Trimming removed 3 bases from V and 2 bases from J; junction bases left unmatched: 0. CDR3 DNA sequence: TGTGCCAGTAGTATGGGACAGGCCTACAATGAGCAGTTCTTC. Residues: CASSMGQAYNEQFF. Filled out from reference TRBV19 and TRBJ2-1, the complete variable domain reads DGGITQSPKYLFRKEGQNVTLSCEQNLNHDAMYWYRQDPGQGLRLIYYSQIVNDFQKGDIAEGYSVSREKKESFPLTVTSAQKNPTAFYLCASSMGQAYNEQFFGPGTRLTVL.

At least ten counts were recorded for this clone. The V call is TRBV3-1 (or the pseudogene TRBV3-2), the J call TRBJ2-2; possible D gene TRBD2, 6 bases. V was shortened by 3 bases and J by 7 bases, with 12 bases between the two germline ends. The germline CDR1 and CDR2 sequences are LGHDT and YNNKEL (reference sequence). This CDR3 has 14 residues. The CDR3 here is CASSQGRGIGELFF. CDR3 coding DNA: TGTGCCAGCAGCCAGGGCCGGGGGATCGGGGAGCTGTTTTTT.

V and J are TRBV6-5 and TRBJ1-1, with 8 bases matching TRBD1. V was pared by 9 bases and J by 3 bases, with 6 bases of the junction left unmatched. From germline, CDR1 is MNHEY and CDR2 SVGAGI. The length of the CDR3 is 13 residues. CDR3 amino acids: CASGQGLDTEAFF. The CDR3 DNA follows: TGTGCCAGTGGACAGGGCTTGGACACTGAAGCTTTCTTT.

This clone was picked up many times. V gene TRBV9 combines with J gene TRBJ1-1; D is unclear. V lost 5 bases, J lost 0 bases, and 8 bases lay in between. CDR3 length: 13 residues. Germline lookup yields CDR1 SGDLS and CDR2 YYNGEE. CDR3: CASSRYMNTEAFF. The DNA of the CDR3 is TGTGCCAGCAGTCGCTATATGAACACTGAAGCTTTCTTT. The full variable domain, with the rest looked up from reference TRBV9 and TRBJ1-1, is DSGVTQTPKHLITATGQRVTLRCSPRSGDLSVYWYQQSLDQGLQFLIQYYNGEERAKGNILERFSAQQFPDLHSELNLSSLELGDSALYFCASSRYMNTEAFFGQGTRLTVV.

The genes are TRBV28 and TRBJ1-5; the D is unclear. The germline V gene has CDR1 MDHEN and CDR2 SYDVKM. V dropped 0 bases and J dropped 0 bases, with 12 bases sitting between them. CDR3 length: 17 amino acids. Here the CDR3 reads CASSLWSRVDSNQPQHF. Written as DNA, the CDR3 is TGTGCCAGCAGTTTATGGTCCCGGGTCGATAGCAATCAGCCCCAGCATTTT.

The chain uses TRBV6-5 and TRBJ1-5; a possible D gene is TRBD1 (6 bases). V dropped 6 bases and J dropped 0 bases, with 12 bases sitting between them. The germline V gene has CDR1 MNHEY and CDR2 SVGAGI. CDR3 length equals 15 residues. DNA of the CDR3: TGTGCCAGCAGCCCGGACAGCTATAGCAATCAGCCCCAGCATTTT. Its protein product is CASSPDSYSNQPQHF.

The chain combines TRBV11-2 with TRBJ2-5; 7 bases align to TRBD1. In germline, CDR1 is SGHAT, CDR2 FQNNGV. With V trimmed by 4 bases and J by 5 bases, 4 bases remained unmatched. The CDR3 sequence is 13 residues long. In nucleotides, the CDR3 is TGTGCCAGCAGCTCAAGGGGGCCGGAGACCCAGTACTTC. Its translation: CASSSRGPETQYF. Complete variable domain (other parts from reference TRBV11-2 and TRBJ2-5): EAGVAQSPRYKIIEKRQSVAFWCNPISGHATLYWYQQILGQGPKLLIQFQNNGVVDDSQLPKDRFSAERLKGVDSTLKIQPAKLEDSAVYLCASSSRGPETQYFGPGTRLLVL.